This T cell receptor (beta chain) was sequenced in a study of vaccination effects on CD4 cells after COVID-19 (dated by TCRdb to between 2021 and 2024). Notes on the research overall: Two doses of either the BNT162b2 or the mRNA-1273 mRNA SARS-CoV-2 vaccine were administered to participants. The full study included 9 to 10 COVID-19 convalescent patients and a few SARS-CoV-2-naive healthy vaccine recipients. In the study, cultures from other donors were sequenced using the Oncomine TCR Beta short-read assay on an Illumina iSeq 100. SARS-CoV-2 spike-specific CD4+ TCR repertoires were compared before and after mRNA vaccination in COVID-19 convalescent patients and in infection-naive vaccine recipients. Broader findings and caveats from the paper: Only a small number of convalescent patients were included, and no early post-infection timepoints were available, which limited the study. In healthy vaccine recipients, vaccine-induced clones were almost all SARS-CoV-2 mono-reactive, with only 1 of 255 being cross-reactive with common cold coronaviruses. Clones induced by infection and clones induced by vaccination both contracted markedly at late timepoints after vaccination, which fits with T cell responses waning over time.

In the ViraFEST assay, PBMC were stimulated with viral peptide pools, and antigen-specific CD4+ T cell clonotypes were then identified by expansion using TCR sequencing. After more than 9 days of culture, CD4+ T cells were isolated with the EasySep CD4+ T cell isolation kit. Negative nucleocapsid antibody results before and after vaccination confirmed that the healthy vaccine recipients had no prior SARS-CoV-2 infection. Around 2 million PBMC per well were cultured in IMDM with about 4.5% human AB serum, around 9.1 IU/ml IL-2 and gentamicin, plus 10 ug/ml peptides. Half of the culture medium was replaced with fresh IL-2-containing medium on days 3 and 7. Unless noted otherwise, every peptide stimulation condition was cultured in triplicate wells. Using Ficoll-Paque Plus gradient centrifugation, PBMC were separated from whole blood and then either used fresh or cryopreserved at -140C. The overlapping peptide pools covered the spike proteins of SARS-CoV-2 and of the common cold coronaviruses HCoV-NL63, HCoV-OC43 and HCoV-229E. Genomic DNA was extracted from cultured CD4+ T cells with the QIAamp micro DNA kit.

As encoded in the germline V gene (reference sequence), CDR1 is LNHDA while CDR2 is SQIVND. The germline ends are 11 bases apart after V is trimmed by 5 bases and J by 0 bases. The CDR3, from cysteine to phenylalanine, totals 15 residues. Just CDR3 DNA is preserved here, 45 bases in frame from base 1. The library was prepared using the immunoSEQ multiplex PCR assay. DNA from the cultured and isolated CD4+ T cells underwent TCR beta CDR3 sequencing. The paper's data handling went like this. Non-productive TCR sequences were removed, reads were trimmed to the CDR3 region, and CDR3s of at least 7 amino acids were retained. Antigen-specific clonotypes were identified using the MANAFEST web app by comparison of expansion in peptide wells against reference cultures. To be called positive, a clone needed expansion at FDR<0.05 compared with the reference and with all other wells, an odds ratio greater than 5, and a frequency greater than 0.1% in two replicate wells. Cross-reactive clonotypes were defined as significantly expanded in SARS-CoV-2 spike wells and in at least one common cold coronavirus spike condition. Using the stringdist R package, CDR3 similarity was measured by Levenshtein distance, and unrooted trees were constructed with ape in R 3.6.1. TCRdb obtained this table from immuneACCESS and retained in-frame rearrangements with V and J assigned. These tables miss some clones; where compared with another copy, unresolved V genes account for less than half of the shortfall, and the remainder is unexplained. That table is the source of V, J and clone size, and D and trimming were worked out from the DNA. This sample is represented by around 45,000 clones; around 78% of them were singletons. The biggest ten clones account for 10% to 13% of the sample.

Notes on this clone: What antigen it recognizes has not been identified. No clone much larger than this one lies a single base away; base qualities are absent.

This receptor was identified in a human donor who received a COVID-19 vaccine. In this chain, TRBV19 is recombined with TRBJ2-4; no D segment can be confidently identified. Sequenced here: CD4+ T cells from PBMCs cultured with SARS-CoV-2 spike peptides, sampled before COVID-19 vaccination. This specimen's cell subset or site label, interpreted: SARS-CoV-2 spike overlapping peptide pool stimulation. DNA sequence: TGTGCCAGTAGTGAGATGACGGTAGCCAAAAACATTCAGTACTTC. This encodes CASSEMTVAKNIQYF.